The 6 T cell receptor beta chains below were found in one sample sequenced in a study of post-analysis software for immune sequencing data. Study-level results: Patients showed TRBV5-6, TRBV5-1 and TRBV20-1 among four to six TRBV segments more frequent than in controls.

These receptors' antigens are unknown. Every TCR beta cDNA library bore unique molecular identifiers. Via MiXCR, TCRdb re-called the PCR reads, giving one row per CDR3 protein. The sample carries about 500,000 distinct CDR3 sequences, roughly 46% recorded once. What was sequenced was blood. The receptors were sampled from a girl between 10 and 17 years old with multiple sclerosis.

V gene TRBV28 combines with J gene TRBJ2-1; 8 nucleotides agree with TRBD1. The CDR3 length is 17 residues. Germline CDR1 reads MDHEN; CDR2 reads SYDVKM. The trim removed 9 bases at V and 0 bases at J, leaving 13 bases unmatched. The CDR3 DNA follows: TGTGCCAGTGCCAGGGGGCGCGTTTCCAGCTCCTACAATGAGCAGTTCTTC. It yields the protein CASARGRVSSSYNEQFF.

CDR3 loop: CASSSLGKELNYGYTF. CDR3 nucleotide sequence: TGTGCCAGCAGCTCATTGGGAAAGGAATTGAACTATGGCTACACCTTC. V gene TRBV7-9 combines with J gene TRBJ1-2; D not certain. In germline, CDR1 is SEHNR, CDR2 FQNEAQ (reference sequence). Trimming left V 4 bases short and J 2 bases short, with 17 bases between. This CDR3 has 16 residues.

The V and J genes are TRBV7-9 and TRBJ1-1; a possible D gene is TRBD1 (6 bases). Germline-derived CDR1 and CDR2 are SEHNR and FQNEAQ (reference sequence). Trimming pared 4 bases from V and 1 base from J, leaving 16 bases between. The CDR3 loop spans 16 amino acids. CDR3 protein: CASSSRRAGANTEAFF. CDR3 nucleotides: TGTGCCAGCAGCTCCCGGAGGGCAGGGGCGAACACTGAAGCTTTCTTT.

This clonotype has just a few counts. This sequence joins TRBV4-1 and TRBJ2-7; unclear D gene. CDR3 length equals 13 residues. Germline V CDR1 and CDR2: MGHRA, YSYEKL. V was pared by 0 bases and J by 3 bases, with 6 bases between. DNA of the CDR3: TGCGCCAGCAGCCAAGACCTTGTCTACGAGCAGTACTTC. Its protein is CASSQDLVYEQYF.

The chain combines TRBV9 with TRBJ2-3; D call uncertain. The CDR3 has 12 amino acids. The germline gives CDR1 SGDLS, CDR2 YYNGEE. V was trimmed by 0 bases and J by 6 bases, leaving 5 bases between them. Written as DNA, the CDR3 is TGTGCCAGCAGCGTAGCTCTGGATACGCAGTATTTT. It translates to CASSVALDTQYF.

V gene TRBV7-3 combines with J gene TRBJ2-5; D is tentatively TRBD1 or TRBD2 (7 bases each). With 8 bases removed from V and 4 bases from J, the gap between germline ends came to 23 bases. Germline V gene sequence: CDR1 SGHTA, CDR2 FQGTGA. The CDR3 is 16 amino acids. CDR3 in DNA: TGTGCCAGCCCCAAGGGGGCGGGAGAGGTTTCAGAGACCCAGTACTTC. It encodes CASPKGAGEVSETQYF. Full variable domain (rest looked up from reference TRBV7-3 and TRBJ2-5): GAGVSQTPSNKVTEKGKYVELRCDPISGHTALYWYRQSLGQGPEFLIYFQGTGAADDSGLPNDRFFAVRPEGSVSTLKIQRTERGDSAVYLCASPKGAGEVSETQYFGPGTRLLVL.